This T cell receptor (beta chain) was identified during a study of T-cell memory formation after mild COVID-19. Only a few counts were recorded for this clonotype. The antigen remains undetermined. The study's findings and limits: Some responding clones appeared in pre-infection memory, suggesting cross-reactive memory joined. Day 15 to 85 contractors were CD4/CD8 balanced; later expanders leaned CD4+. CD8+ contracting clones occupied EMRA, while CD4+ ones occupied mainly CM and EM.

MiXCR, applied by TCRdb to the 5' RACE reads, yields one record per CDR3 protein. Of approximately 350,000 distinct CDR3 sequences in the sample, approximately 14% were seen once. This CDR3 has 14 amino acids. V shed 0 bases and J shed 9 bases, with 14 bases lying between them. In germline, CDR1 is LGHNA, CDR2 YSLEER. This clonotype was obtained from a man aged 18-30 years who had mild COVID-19 (a few samples of this study predate the infection). Cell type and time point are not known. The chain employs TRBV4-3 and TRBJ2-5, with TRBD2 as a possible D gene (5 bases). Sequencing used PBMCs or a T cell subset sorted from them (not recorded which). CDR3 residues: CASSQDRGRGSQYF. The CDR3 DNA is TGCGCCAGCAGCCAAGATAGAGGGCGTGGGTCCCAGTACTTC.